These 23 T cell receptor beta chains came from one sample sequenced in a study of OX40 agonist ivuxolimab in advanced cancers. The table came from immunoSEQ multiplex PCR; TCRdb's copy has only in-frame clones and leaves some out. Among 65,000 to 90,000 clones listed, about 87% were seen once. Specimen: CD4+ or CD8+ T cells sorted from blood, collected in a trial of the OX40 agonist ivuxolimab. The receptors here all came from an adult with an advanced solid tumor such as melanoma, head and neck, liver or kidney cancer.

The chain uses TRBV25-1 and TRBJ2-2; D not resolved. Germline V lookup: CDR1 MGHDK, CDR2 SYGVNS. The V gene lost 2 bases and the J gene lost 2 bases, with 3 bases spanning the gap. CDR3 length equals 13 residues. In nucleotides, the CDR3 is TGTGCCAGCAGTGAACCTAACACCGGGGAGCTGTTTTTT. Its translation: CASSEPNTGELFF.

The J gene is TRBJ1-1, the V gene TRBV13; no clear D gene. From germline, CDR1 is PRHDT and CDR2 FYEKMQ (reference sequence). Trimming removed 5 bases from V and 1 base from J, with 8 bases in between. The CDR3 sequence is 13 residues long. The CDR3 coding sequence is TGTGCCAGCAGCATGAACAGGAACACTGAAGCTTTCTTT. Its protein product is CASSMNRNTEAFF.

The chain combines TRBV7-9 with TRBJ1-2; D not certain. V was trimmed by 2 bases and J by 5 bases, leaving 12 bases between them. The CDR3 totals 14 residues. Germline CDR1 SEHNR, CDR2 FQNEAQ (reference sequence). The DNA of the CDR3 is TGTGCCAGCAGCTTAACCGAGCCCGTATATGGCTACACCTTC. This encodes CASSLTEPVYGYTF.

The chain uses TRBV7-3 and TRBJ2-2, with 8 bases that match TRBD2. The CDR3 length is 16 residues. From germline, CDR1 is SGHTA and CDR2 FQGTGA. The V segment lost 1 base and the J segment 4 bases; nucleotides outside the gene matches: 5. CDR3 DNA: TGTGCCAGCAGCTTAAATGGCGGGAGGATCACCGGGGAGCTGTTTTTT. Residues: CASSLNGGRITGELFF.

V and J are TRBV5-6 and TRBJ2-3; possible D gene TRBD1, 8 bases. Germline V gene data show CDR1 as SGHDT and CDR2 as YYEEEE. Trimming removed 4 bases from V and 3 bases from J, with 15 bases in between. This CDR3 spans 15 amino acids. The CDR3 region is CASSPGQGGTDTQYF. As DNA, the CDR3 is TGTGCCAGCAGCCCAGGACAGGGAGGGACAGATACGCAGTATTTT.

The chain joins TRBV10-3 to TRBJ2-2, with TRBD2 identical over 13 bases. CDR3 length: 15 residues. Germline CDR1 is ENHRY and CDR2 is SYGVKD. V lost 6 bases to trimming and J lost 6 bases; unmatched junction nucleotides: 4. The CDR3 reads CAIRGLAGVAGELFF. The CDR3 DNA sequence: TGTGCCATCAGAGGACTAGCGGGAGTGGCCGGGGAGCTGTTTTTT.

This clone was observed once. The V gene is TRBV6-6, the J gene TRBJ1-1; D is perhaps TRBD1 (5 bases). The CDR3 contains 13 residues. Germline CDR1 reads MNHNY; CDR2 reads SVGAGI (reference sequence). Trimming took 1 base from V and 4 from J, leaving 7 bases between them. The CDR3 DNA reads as TGTGCCAGCAGTTACTTTAGGGGCACTGAAGCTTTCTTT. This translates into CASSYFRGTEAFF.

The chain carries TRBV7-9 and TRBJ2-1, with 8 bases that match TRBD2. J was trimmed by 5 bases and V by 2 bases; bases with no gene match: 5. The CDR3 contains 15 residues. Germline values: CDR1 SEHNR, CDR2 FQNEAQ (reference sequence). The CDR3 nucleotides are TGTGCCAGCAGCTTAAGCGGGAGAGGGAACAATGAGCAGTTCTTC. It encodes CASSLSGRGNNEQFF. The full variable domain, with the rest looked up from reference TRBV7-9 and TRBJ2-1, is DTGVSQNPRHKITKRGQNVTFRCDPISEHNRLYWYRQTLGQGPEFLTYFQNEAQLEKSRLLSDRFSAERPKGSFSTLEIQRTEQGDSAMYLCASSLSGRGNNEQFFGPGTRLTVL.

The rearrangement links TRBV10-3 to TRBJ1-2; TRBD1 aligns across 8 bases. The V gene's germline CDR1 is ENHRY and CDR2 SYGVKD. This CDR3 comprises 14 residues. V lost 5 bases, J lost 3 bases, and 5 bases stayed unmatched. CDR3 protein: CAISTGGLDYGYTF. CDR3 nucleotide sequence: TGTGCCATCAGTACAGGGGGGCTTGACTATGGCTACACCTTC.

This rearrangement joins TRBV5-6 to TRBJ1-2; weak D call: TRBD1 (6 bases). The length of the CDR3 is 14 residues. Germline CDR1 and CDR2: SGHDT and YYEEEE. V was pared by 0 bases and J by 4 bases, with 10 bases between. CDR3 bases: TGTGCCAGCAGCTTGGTTGGACAGATCTATGGCTACACCTTC. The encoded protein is CASSLVGQIYGYTF.

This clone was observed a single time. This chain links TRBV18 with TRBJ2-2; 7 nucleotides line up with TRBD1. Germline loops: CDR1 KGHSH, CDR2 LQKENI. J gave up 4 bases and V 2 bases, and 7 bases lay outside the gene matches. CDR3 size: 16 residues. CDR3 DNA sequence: TGTGCCAGCTCACCATCGAGGGGGCAGAGCACCGGGGAGCTGTTTTTT. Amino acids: CASSPSRGQSTGELFF.

The CDR3 sequence: CASSLAGGGSYNEQFF. The CDR3 bases are TGTGCCAGCAGCTTAGCGGGAGGGGGGTCCTACAATGAGCAGTTCTTC. The chain couples TRBV5-5 to TRBJ2-1; 10 bases are shared with TRBD2. Germline V CDR1 and CDR2: SGHKS, YYEKEE (reference sequence). The CDR3 has 16 amino acids. The trim removed 2 bases at V and 1 base at J, leaving 3 bases unmatched. The whole variable domain, filled in from reference TRBV5-5 and TRBJ2-1, reads DAGVTQSPTHLIKTRGQQVTLRCSPISGHKSVSWYQQVLGQGPQFIFQYYEKEERGRGNFPDRFSARQFPNYSSELNVNALLLGDSALYLCASSLAGGGSYNEQFFGPGTRLTVL.

The CDR3 DNA reads TGTGCCAGTAATTCGGGACAGGGGAAAAACATTCAGTACTTC. Protein: CASNSGQGKNIQYF. The chain links TRBV19 to TRBJ2-4, with 10 bases fitting TRBD1. The V gene's germline CDR1 is LNHDA and CDR2 SQIVND (reference sequence). The CDR3 contains 14 residues. The V and J ends lost 7 bases and 4 bases, in that order; junction bases with no gene match: 4. The full variable domain, rest sourced from reference TRBV19 and TRBJ2-4, is DGGITQSPKYLFRKEGQNVTLSCEQNLNHDAMYWYRQDPGQGLRLIYYSQIVNDFQKGDIAEGYSVSREKKESFPLTVTSAQKNPTAFYLCASNSGQGKNIQYFGAGTRLSVL.

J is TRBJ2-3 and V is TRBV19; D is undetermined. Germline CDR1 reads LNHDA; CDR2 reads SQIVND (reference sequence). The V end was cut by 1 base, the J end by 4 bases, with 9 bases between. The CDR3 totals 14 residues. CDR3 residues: CASSIVGPSDTQYF. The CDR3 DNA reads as TGTGCCAGTAGTATAGTTGGACCCTCAGATACGCAGTATTTT. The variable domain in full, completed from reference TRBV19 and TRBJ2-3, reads DGGITQSPKYLFRKEGQNVTLSCEQNLNHDAMYWYRQDPGQGLRLIYYSQIVNDFQKGDIAEGYSVSREKKESFPLTVTSAQKNPTAFYLCASSIVGPSDTQYFGPGTRLTVL.

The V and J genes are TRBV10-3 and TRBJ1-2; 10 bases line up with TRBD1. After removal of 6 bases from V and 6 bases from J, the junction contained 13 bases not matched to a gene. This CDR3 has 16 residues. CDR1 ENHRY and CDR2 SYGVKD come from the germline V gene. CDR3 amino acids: CAISGKDRGRIDGYTF. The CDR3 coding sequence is TGTGCCATCAGCGGGAAGGACAGGGGGAGGATTGATGGCTACACCTTC.

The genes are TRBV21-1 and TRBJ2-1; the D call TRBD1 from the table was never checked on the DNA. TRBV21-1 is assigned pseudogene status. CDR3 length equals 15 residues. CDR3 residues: CASSKGTGSGNEQFF. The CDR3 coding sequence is TGTGCCAGCAGCAAAGGGACAGGATCAGGCAATGAGCAGTTCTTC.

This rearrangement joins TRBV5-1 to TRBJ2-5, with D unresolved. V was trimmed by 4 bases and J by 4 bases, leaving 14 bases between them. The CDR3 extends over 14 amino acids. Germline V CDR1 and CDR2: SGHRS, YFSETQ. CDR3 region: CASSSVASLETQYF. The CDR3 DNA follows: TGCGCCAGCAGCAGTGTAGCCTCTCTAGAGACCCAGTACTTC.

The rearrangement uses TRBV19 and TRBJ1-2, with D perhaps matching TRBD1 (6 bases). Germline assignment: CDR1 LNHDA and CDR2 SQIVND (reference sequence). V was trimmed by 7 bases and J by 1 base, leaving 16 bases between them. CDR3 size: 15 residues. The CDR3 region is CASIGARGLNYGYTF. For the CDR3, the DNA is TGTGCCAGTATCGGCGCCCGGGGGCTTAACTATGGCTACACCTTC.

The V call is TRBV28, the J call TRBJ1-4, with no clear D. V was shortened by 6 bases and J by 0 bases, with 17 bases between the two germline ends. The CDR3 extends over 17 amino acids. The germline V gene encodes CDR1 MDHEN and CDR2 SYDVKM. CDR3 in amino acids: CASSEVEVRATNEKLFF. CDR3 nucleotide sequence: TGTGCCAGCAGCGAGGTGGAGGTCAGAGCAACTAATGAAAAACTGTTTTTT.

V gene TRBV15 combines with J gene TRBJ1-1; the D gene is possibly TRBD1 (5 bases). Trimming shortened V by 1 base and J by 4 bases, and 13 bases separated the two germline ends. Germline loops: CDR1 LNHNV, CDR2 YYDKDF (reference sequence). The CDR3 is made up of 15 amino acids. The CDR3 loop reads CATSRAAGRITEAFF. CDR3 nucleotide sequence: TGTGCCACCAGCAGAGCAGCAGGGAGAATCACTGAAGCTTTCTTT.

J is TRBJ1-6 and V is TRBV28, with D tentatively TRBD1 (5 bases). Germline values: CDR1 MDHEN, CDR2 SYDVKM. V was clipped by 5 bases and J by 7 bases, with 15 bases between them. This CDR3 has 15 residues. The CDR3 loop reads CASSDLRVRNSPLHF. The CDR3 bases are TGTGCCAGCAGTGACCTCAGGGTCCGCAATTCACCCCTCCACTTT.

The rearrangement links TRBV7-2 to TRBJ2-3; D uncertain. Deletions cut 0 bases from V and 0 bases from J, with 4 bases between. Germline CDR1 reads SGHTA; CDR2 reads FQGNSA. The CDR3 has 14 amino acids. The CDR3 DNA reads TGTGCCAGCAGCTTAGCGGGAAGCACAGATACGCAGTATTTT. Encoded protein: CASSLAGSTDTQYF.

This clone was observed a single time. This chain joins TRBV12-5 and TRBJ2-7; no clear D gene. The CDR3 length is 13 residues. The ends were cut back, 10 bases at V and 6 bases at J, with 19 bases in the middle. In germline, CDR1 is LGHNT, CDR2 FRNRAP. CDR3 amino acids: CATSRDPMVEQYF. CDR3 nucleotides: TGTGCTACCAGCCGAGACCCCATGGTCGAGCAGTACTTC. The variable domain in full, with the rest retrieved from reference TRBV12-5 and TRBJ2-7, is DARVTQTPRHKVTEMGQEVTMRCQPILGHNTVFWYRQTMMQGLELLAYFRNRAPLDDSGMPKDRFSAEMPDATLATLKIQPSEPRDSAVYFCATSRDPMVEQYFGPGTRLTVT.